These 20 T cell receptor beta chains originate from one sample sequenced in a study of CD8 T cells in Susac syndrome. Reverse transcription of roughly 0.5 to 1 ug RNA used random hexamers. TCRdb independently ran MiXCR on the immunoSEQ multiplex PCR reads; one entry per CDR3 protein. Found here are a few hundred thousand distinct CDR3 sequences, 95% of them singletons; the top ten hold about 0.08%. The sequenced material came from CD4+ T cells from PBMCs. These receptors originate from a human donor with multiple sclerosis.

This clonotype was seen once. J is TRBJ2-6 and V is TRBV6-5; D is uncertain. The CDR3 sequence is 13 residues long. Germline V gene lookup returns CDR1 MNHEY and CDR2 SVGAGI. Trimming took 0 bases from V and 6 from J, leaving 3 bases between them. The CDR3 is CASSYSEANVLTF. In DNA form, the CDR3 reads TGTGCCAGCAGTTACTCAGAGGCCAACGTCCTGACTTTC.

The CDR3: CSVVKEANEKLFF. For the CDR3, the DNA is TGCAGCGTTGTCAAGGAAGCTAATGAAAAACTGTTTTTT. The V gene is TRBV29-1, the J gene TRBJ1-4; D is unclear. Germline V gives CDR1 SQVTM, CDR2 ANQGSEA. The CDR3 has 13 residues. V dropped 4 bases and J dropped 3 bases, with 9 bases sitting between them.

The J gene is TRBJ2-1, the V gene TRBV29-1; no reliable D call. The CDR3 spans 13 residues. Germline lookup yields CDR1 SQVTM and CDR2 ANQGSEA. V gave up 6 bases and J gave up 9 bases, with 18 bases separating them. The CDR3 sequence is CSVFPQASGEQFF. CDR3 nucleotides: TGCAGCGTCTTTCCCCAGGCGTCGGGTGAGCAGTTCTTC.

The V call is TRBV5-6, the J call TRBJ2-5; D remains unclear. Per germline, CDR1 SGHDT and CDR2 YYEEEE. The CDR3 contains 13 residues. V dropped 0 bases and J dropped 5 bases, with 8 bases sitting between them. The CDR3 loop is CASSLVGWETQYF. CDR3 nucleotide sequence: TGTGCCAGCAGCTTGGTGGGTTGGGAGACCCAGTACTTC.

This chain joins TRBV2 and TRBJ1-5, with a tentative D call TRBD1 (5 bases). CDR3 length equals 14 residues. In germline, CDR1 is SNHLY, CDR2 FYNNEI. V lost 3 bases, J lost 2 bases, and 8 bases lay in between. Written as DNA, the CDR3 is TGTGCCAGCAGTGAGGGGGGAGGCAATCAGCCCCAGCATTTT. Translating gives CASSEGGGNQPQHF.

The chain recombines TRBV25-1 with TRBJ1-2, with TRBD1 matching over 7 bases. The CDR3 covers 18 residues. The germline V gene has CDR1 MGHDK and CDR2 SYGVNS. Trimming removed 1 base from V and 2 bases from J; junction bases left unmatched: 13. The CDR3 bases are TGTGCCAGCAGTGAATCGTCCCCTCCTAACAGGGGAAACTATGGCTACACCTTC. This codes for CASSESSPPNRGNYGYTF.

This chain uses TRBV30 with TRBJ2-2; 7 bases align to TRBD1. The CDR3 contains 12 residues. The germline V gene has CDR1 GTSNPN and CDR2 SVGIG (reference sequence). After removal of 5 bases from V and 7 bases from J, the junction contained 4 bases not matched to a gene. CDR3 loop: CAWDRVHGELFF. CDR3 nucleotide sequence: TGTGCCTGGGACAGGGTCCACGGGGAGCTGTTTTTT.

CDR3 sequence: CSVGGQTSSSYNEQFF. The CDR3 nucleotides read TGCAGCGTTGGGGGGCAGACTTCGAGCTCCTACAATGAGCAGTTCTTC. The chain uses TRBV29-1 and TRBJ2-1; tentative D call: TRBD1 (6 bases). The CDR3 is made up of 16 amino acids. Germline V lookup: CDR1 SQVTM, CDR2 ANQGSEA. Trimming shortened V by 4 bases and J by 0 bases, and 16 bases separated the two germline ends.

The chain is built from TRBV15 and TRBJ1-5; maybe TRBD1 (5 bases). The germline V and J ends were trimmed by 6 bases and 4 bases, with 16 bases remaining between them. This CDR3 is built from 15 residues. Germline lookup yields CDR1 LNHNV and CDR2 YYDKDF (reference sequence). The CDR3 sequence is CATSQSRVENQPQHF. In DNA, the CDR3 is TGTGCCACCAGTCAGAGCAGGGTGGAAAATCAGCCCCAGCATTTT.

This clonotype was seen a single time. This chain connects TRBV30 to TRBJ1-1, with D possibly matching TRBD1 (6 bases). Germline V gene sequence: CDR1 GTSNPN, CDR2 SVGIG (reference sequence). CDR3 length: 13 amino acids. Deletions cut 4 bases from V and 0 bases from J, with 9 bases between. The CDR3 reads CAWMGDMNTEAFF. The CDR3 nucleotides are TGTGCCTGGATGGGGGACATGAACACTGAAGCTTTCTTT.

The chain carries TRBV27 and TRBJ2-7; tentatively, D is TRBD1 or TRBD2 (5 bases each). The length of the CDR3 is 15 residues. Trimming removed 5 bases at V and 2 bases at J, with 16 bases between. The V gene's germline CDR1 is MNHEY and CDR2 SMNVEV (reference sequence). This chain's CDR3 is CASSPFPGPPYEQYF. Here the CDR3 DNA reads TGTGCCAGCAGTCCCTTCCCGGGACCTCCCTACGAGCAGTACTTC.

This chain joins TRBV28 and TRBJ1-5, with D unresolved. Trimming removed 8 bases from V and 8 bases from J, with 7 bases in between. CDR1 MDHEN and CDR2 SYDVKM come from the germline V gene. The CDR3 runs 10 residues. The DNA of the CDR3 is TGTGCCAGCGGTGGAGAGCCCCAGCATTTT. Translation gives CASGGEPQHF.

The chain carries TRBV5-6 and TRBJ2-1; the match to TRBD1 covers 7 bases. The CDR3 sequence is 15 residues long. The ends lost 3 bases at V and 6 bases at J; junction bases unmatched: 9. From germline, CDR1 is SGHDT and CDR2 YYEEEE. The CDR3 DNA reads TGTGCCAGCAGCTATTACCGGGACAGCCTCAATGAGCAGTTCTTC. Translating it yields CASSYYRDSLNEQFF. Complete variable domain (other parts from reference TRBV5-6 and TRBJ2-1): DAGVTQSPTHLIKTRGQQVTLRCSPKSGHDTVSWYQQALGQGPQFIFQYYEEEERQRGNFPDRFSGHQFPNYSSELNVNALLLGDSALYLCASSYYRDSLNEQFFGPGTRLTVL.

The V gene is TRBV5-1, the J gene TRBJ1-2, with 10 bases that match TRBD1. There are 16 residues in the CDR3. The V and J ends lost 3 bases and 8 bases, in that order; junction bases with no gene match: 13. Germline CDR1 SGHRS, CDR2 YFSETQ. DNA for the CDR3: TGCGCCAGCAGCTCGGACGTCGAGGGGACAGGGGACGGCTACACCTTC. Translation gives CASSSDVEGTGDGYTF.

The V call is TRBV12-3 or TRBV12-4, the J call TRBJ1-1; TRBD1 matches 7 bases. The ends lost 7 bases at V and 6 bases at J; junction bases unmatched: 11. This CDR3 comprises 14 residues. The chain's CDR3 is CASTPTGMFSEAFF. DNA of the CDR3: TGTGCCAGCACCCCGACAGGGATGTTCTCTGAAGCTTTCTTT.

Here the CDR3 DNA reads TGCAGCGTACTTGACAGGGGAGGTTACTATGGCTACACCTTC. Translated, it gives CSVLDRGGYYGYTF. This rearrangement joins TRBV29-1 to TRBJ1-2; 8 positions match TRBD1. The CDR3 has 14 residues. V was pared by 6 bases and J by 3 bases, with 9 bases of the junction left unmatched. Per the germline V gene, CDR1 is SQVTM and CDR2 is ANQGSEA. Filled out from reference TRBV29-1 and TRBJ1-2, the complete variable domain reads SAVISQKPSRDICQRGTSLTIQCQVDSQVTMMFWYRQQPGQSLTLIATANQGSEATYESGFVIDKFPISRPNLTFSTLTVSNMSPEDSSIYLCSVLDRGGYYGYTFGSGTRLTVV.

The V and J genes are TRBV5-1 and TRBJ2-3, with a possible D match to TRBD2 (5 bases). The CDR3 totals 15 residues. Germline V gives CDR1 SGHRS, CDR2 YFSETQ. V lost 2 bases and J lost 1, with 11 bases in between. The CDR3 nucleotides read TGCGCCAGCAGCTTAGGCTCGAGGGGCACAGATACGCAGTATTTT. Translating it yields CASSLGSRGTDTQYF.

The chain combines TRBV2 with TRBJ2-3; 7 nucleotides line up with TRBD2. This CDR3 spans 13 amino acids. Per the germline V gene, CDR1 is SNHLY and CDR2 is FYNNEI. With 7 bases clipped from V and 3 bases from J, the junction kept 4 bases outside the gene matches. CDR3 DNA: TGTGCCAGCACTAGCGGCTATACAGATACGCAGTATTTT. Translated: CASTSGYTDTQYF.

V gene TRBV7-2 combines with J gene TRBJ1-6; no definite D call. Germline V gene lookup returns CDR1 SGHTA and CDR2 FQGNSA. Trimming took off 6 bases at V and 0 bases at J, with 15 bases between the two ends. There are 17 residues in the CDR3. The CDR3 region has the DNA TGTGCCAGCAGGTCAACCCGCCAGAGCTCCTATAATTCACCCCTCCACTTT. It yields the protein CASRSTRQSSYNSPLHF.

CDR3 in amino acids: CSVERQLGDTEAFF. CDR3 nucleotides: TGCAGCGTTGAGAGACAGCTCGGCGACACTGAAGCTTTCTTT. J is TRBJ1-1 and V is TRBV29-1, with D maybe TRBD1 (5 bases). The CDR3 has 14 residues. From germline, CDR1 is SQVTM and CDR2 ANQGSEA. V lost 3 bases to trimming and J lost 3 bases, with 14 bases between them.